Following are 26 T cell receptor beta chains from one sample sequenced in a study of monozygotic twins with inflammatory bowel disease. TCRdb re-called the 5' RACE reads and catalogs CDR3 proteins one per entry, DNA excluded. This sample's table has approximately 160,000 distinct CDR3 sequences. Sequencing input: blood. The receptors here all came from a human donor with ulcerative colitis or Crohn's disease, or a healthy co-twin of an affected twin (not recorded which).

This chain uses TRBV5-4 with TRBJ1-1. In germline, CDR1 is SGHNT, CDR2 YYREEE (reference sequence). The CDR3 runs to 14 residues. CDR3: CASSRPAENTEAFF.

The chain links TRBV3-1 to TRBJ1-5; the D call of TRBD1 rests on TCRdb alone, since no DNA is present to check it. The germline gives CDR1 LGHDT, CDR2 YNNKEL (reference sequence). This CDR3 spans 14 amino acids. The CDR3 region is CASSQGAGGQPQHF.

The chain links TRBV6-1 to TRBJ2-7. Germline V gene sequence: CDR1 MNHNS, CDR2 SASEGT. The CDR3 length is 13 residues. The CDR3 here is CASSESGRNEQYF.

The chain carries TRBV5-1 and TRBJ1-1. The CDR3 covers 13 residues. In germline, CDR1 is SGHRS, CDR2 YFSETQ. The CDR3 loop is CASMWTSNTEAFF.

The chain links TRBV20-1 to TRBJ1-1. CDR1 and CDR2 (germline): DFQATT, SNEGSKA (reference sequence). This CDR3 is 16 amino acids long. The CDR3 region is CSARDPTQPGNTEAFF.

The chain recombines TRBV7-9 with TRBJ1-2; TCRdb indicates TRBD1, and absent DNA this call remains unverified. CDR1 and CDR2 (germline): SEHNR, FQNEAQ (reference sequence). The CDR3 totals 17 residues. CDR3 loop: CASRPPLEDRGARGYTF.

The rearrangement joins TRBV15 to TRBJ2-3. The CDR3 contains 15 residues. The germline V gene encodes CDR1 LNHNV and CDR2 YYDKDF (reference sequence). CDR3 in amino acids: CATTIREYGTDTQYF.

V usage is TRBV12-3 or TRBV12-4 and J usage is TRBJ2-1. The CDR3 loop spans 15 amino acids. CDR3 sequence reads: CASSLSRSSYNEQFF.

V is TRBV6-1 and J is TRBJ2-1; TCRdb names TRBD2, which stays unverified in the absence of DNA. This CDR3 is built from 15 residues. Germline CDR1 and CDR2: MNHNS and SASEGT. The CDR3 protein is CASSGTLSSYNEQFF.

The chain joins TRBV4-3 to TRBJ2-1; the D gene TCRdb calls, TRBD2, cannot be checked with no DNA. This CDR3 spans 16 amino acids. Germline CDR1 reads LGHNA; CDR2 reads YSLEER. Here the CDR3 reads CASSYHLAGGGNEQFF.

The chain uses TRBV7-9 and TRBJ1-2; absent DNA, TCRdb's TRBD1 call cannot be checked. The CDR3 runs 17 residues. CDR1 and CDR2 (germline): SEHNR, FQNEAQ (reference sequence). CDR3: CASSSPGQGAIEGGYTF.

The rearrangement uses TRBV6-1 and TRBJ1-2. The CDR3 has 16 residues. In germline, CDR1 is MNHNS, CDR2 SASEGT. The CDR3 region is CASTHSRIGSNYGYTF.

The chain is built from TRBV11-2 and TRBJ2-5; TCRdb returns TRBD2, unconfirmable since there is no DNA. This CDR3 has 16 amino acids. Germline CDR1 SGHAT, CDR2 FQNNGV. CDR3 sequence: CASSRSSGERWQTQYF.

V and J are TRBV20-1 and TRBJ1-1; TCRdb names TRBD1, which stays unverified in the absence of DNA. Germline V lookup: CDR1 DFQATT, CDR2 SNEGSKA (reference sequence). This CDR3 is 16 amino acids long. CDR3 amino acids: CSARDYRDSANTEAFF.

The chain has TRBV25-1 and TRBJ1-5; checking the TCRdb D call of TRBD1 is not possible without DNA. CDR1 MGHDK and CDR2 SYGVNS come from the germline V gene. The CDR3 contains 15 residues. The CDR3 loop reads CASSESGQSVQPQHF. The full variable domain, in which reference TRBV25-1 and TRBJ1-5 provide the parts outside the CDR3, is EADIYQTPRYLVIGTGKKITLECSQTMGHDKMYWYQQDPGMELHLIHYSYGVNSTEKGDLSSESTVSRIRTEHFPLTLESARPSHTSQYLCASSESGQSVQPQHFGDGTRLSIL.

The chain combines TRBV9 with TRBJ2-2; TCRdb indicates TRBD2, and absent DNA this call remains unverified. The CDR3 extends over 17 amino acids. CDR1 and CDR2 from the germline V gene are SGDLS and YYNGEE. The CDR3 sequence: CASSHSAGATNTGELFF.

J is TRBJ2-1 and V is TRBV6-2 or TRBV6-3; TCRdb selects TRBD1, and the lack of DNA leaves this call unchecked. CDR3 length equals 16 residues. Germline V gene lookup returns CDR1 MNHEY and CDR2 SVGEGT. The CDR3 protein is CASSRTDGAPYNEQFF.

The chain is built from TRBV5-1 and TRBJ2-3. Germline loops: CDR1 SGHRS, CDR2 YFSETQ. The CDR3 runs to 13 residues. The CDR3 spells CASLGLATDTQYF. The full variable domain, with the rest looked up from reference TRBV5-1 and TRBJ2-3, is KAGVTQTPRYLIKTRGQQVTLSCSPISGHRSVSWYQQTPGQGLQFLFEYFSETQRNKGNFPGRFSGRQFSNSRSEMNVSTLELGDSALYLCASLGLATDTQYFGPGTRLTVL.

The chain links TRBV20-1 to TRBJ1-5; the D call from TCRdb, TRBD1, cannot be confirmed without DNA. Germline loops: CDR1 DFQATT, CDR2 SNEGSKA (reference sequence). The CDR3 covers 14 residues. The CDR3 spells CSAFRGGGNQPQHF.

The chain uses TRBV20-1 and TRBJ1-4. CDR1 is DFQATT, CDR2 SNEGSKA, per germline (reference sequence). CDR3 length: 12 residues. The chain's CDR3 is CSASGPGEKLFF.

The rearrangement uses TRBV3-1 and TRBJ2-2; TCRdb gives TRBD2 as the D gene, but with no DNA this cannot be confirmed. This CDR3 is built from 17 residues. The germline gives CDR1 LGHDT, CDR2 YNNKEL (reference sequence). The CDR3 sequence: CASSHALIARYTGELFF.

The chain is built from TRBV10-3 and TRBJ2-2. Germline lookup yields CDR1 ENHRY and CDR2 SYGVKD. The CDR3 runs 15 residues. CDR3 sequence reads: CAISEVVSNTGELFF.

V gene TRBV27 combines with J gene TRBJ2-3; checking the TCRdb D call of TRBD1 is not possible without DNA. The CDR3 is 15 amino acids. Looked up from germline, CDR1 is MNHEY and CDR2 is SMNVEV (reference sequence). Here the CDR3 reads CASSSFQGGTDTQYF.

The chain links TRBV27 to TRBJ2-5. Germline CDR1 MNHEY, CDR2 SMNVEV (reference sequence). The CDR3 is 13 amino acids. This chain's CDR3 is CASSLRRKETQYF.

The chain links TRBV30 to TRBJ1-2; as DNA is missing, the TRBD1 call by TCRdb cannot be tested. CDR3 size: 15 residues. In germline, CDR1 is GTSNPN, CDR2 SVGIG (reference sequence). The CDR3 loop reads CAWSPNRVVTYGYTF.

The V gene is TRBV7-2, the J gene TRBJ2-7; TCRdb proposes TRBD1, but this gene call is untestable without DNA. CDR1 SGHTA and CDR2 FQGNSA come from the germline V gene. The CDR3 extends over 15 amino acids. CDR3 residues: CASSLGWTGSYEQYF.